This record covers a single T cell receptor beta chain. Its antigen is not identified. Donors were ostensibly healthy at sampling, although undocumented immune exposures were probable. Germline loops: CDR1 SEHNR, CDR2 FQNEAQ (reference sequence). V trimming: 5 bases; J trimming: 4 bases; junction bases outside the gene matches: 8. This CDR3 has 15 amino acids. This record belongs to a study of cytomegalovirus exposure and HLA in healthy donors. Study outcomes and limitations: Reports indicate that TCR beta sequences accurately predicted the HLA-A and HLA-B alleles of most subjects. Segments of the TCR beta V type were, in most cases, productive about 87% or about 30% of the time in an earlier analysis.

Amplification used 60 Vbeta primers and 13 Jbeta primers. This table comes from immunoSEQ multiplex PCR, and its TCRdb copy is limited to in-frame clones, with some not included. The table includes over 150,000 clones, approximately 80% detected once. The source is a man aged 25 to 40 in good health and CMV-seropositive. The chain recombines TRBV7-9 with TRBJ2-3; 8 bases are shared with TRBD1. The specimen was PBMCs. The CDR3 spells CASSGGQGAADTQYF. The CDR3 region has the DNA TGTGCCAGCAGCGGTGGACAGGGTGCGGCAGATACGCAGTATTTT.